The clone carrying this T cell receptor beta chain came up once. The antigen is unknown. This sample was included in a study of cytomegalovirus exposure and HLA in healthy donors. Study findings and constraints: Donor immune exposure was known only as CMV serostatus. Most likely, a cluster of highly shared sequence variants arose as a sequencing artifact.

PCR primers comprised 60 Vbeta and 13 Jbeta primers. Assay used: immunoSEQ multiplex PCR; TCRdb lists only in-frame clones, some missing. This table holds about 160,000 clones, 70% to 85% found once. V was clipped by 6 bases and J by 3 bases, with 18 bases between them. Germline V gives CDR1 MDHEN, CDR2 SYDVKM. This CDR3 is 15 amino acids long. The TCR sequence derives from a man aged 40-55 years in good health and CMV-seronegative. The chain couples TRBV28 to TRBJ2-7; no definite D call. Input material: PBMCs. The CDR3, as DNA: TGTGCCAGCAGCTCCCCGGCAGGCCAACACTACGAGCAGTACTTC. Residues: CASSSPAGQHYEQYF.